The TCR beta chain described here comes from a study of cytomegalovirus exposure and HLA in healthy donors (dated by TCRdb to about 2017). A note on the overall study: In an earlier analysis of 587 of the donors, 276 Gb of sequence data and 100 million or so unique TCR beta sequences from 150 million to 200 million T cells were reported. Donor age, sex, ethnicity and CMV serostatus were compiled together with the repertoire data. In an earlier analysis of roughly 540 of the donors, high-throughput TCR beta sequencing was used to judge whether each TCR beta V gene segment behaved as functional or pseudogenic. Rather than drawing on any new phenotypic data, the later analysis identified candidate immune exposures from TCR beta sequences and the way those sequences occurred across donors. Typing coverage differed by locus: A, B, C, DRB1 and DQB1 were typed in roughly 629-640 donors, DQA1 in roughly 500, DPA1 in 600 to 610, and DPB1 in 400 to 490. Because of strong linkage in the cohort, roughly five DR-DQ haplotypes were treated as single units for association and clustering. A separate validation cohort of 90 to 150 different subjects was used in addition to the 666-subject first cohort. The study aimed to test whether signatures of past pathogen exposure could be identified by cataloging public T cell receptors. Every discovery cohort repertoire had been produced on one sequencing platform. The study combined high-throughput TCR immunosequencing, statistical association of individual TCRs with disease status, and machine learning to predict cytomegalovirus infection status. An early release covering about 600 HLA-typed donors comprised about 300 gigabases of sequencing data and about 90 million unique TCR sequences. To study patterns of TCR occurrence, a later analysis re-analyzed previously published TCR beta repertoires from around 670 donors and added high-resolution HLA genotyping. Of the 300 to 450 genotyped donors, 81% fell in the genetic ancestry cluster associated with self-reported Caucasian donors. Class I and class II HLA loci were covered by the typing at four-digit resolution. The T cell repertoires of some 700 subjects were profiled by immunosequencing and related to cytomegalovirus serostatus. Among some 400 genotyped donors of the cohort, an average of roughly 230,000 unique TCR beta nucleotide sequences was sequenced per donor, of which 15% to 20% were non-productive. A later genetic analysis used genome-wide SNP genotypes for about 65% of the 666 donors, treating that subset as a discovery cohort. General findings and caveats noted by the study authors: In both the original and validation cohorts, the classifier was reported to diagnose cytomegalovirus status with high specificity and sensitivity. Immune exposure information for the cohort was limited to CMV serostatus. Correlated functional status among segregating V segments might reflect linkage disequilibrium, but an unknown experimental factor could not be ruled out. According to a later genetic analysis, donors in an Asian-associated ancestry cluster had fewer N-insertions in productive TCRs than the roughly 660-donor mean. Only TCR beta chains were sequenced in this cohort, and the absence of alpha or paired-chain data limited detectable features. It was suggested by the authors that the approach could potentially be generalized to other disease states and immunological phenotypes. A later analysis found that TCR association rates varied across HLA loci, with DRB1 alleles showing the most associated TCRs and HLA-C alleles the fewest. A cluster of highly shared sequence variants was judged likely to be a technical artifact of the sequencing pipeline. In vitro tests confirmed that a few of the cytomegalovirus-associated TCR beta chains recognize cytomegalovirus antigens. Assigning TCR associations to individual alleles was difficult when HLA alleles, especially DR and DQ, strongly co-occurred. A total of some 180 TCR beta chains were listed by the study as associated with cytomegalovirus. A further reported finding was that TCR beta sequences accurately predicted the HLA-A and HLA-B alleles for most subjects in the first cohort. In a later genetic analysis, a missense DCLRE1C variant was associated with V-gene and J-gene trimming of TCR beta chains, and the association was replicated in an independent cohort. According to a later analysis, parvovirus B19, influenza, CMV and Epstein-Barr virus appeared linked to several top co-occurrence clusters. Specific HLA alleles were associated with roughly 16,000 TCR beta sequences at a false discovery rate of 0.05 in a later analysis. Most TCR sequences were observed very rarely across donors, whereas some public TCRs were present in many individuals. The earlier analysis of around 600 of the donors excluded approximately 15 rarely observed V segments, including chromosome 9 orphons, because counts were too low. A later analysis found that most CMV-associated TCR beta chains appeared HLA-restricted, with HLA associations seemingly driven largely by CMV exposure. A later analysis found that HLA-associated TCR beta chains were more clonally expanded and had lower generation probabilities than equally common non-associated chains. Broadly in line with IMGT annotations, most TCR beta V segments showed up in productive rearrangements about 87% or about 30% of the time in an earlier analysis of around 600 of the donors. Because some donors lacked HLA typing at each locus, the association tests relied only on the typed subset. Some IMGT-functional V segments, including TRBV6-2 and TRBV6-3, could not be distinguished by the 87-base-pair reads and were therefore excluded. Roughly uniform sequencing depth across donors was assumed in presence/absence analyses, although this assumption may not hold.

The library was prepared using the immunoSEQ multiplex PCR assay. For the multiplex PCR, a mixture combining 60 forward primers for TCR Vbeta segments and 13 reverse primers for TCR Jbeta segments was used. The CDR3 region of rearranged TCR beta genes was amplified from genomic DNA by a multiplex PCR assay. The amplified TCR beta libraries were sequenced on the Illumina HiSeq System as 87-base-pair reads. The authors' analysis ran thus. A later analysis counted approximately 74 million unique TCR beta chains across the 666 repertoires, and around 12 million of these chains were shared by at least two donors. Raw reads were error-corrected and collapsed into unique sequences by a nearest-neighbor algorithm in which closely related sequences were merged to remove PCR and sequencing errors. CDR3 sequences were aligned to IMGT reference sequences to assign V, D and J gene segments. Each retained sequence needed at least a six-nucleotide match to both a V gene segment and a J gene segment. Rearrangements were called productive when the CDR3 lacked stop codons and stayed in frame with V and J; all others were non-productive. CDR3 was defined according to IMGT convention as the region running from the second conserved V-encoded cysteine to the conserved J-encoded phenylalanine. In an earlier analysis of 587 of the donors, sequences lacking an unambiguous match to a single V gene segment were excluded. An earlier analysis of 587 of the donors classified V segments as functional when productive rearrangements were above 56.7% and as segregating when the standard deviation between donors was above 5%. To diagnose cytomegalovirus status from the catalog of TCR beta chain sequences, a statistical classification framework was built. In a later analysis, TCR nucleotide sequences were compared against IMGT/GENE-DB human TR gene sequences so that V and J genes could be assigned. In a later analysis, CDR3 sequences and most-parsimonious VDJ recombination scenarios were assigned using the TCRdist pipeline. In a later analysis, every TCR beta chain was defined by the combination of its CDR3 amino acid sequence and its V-gene family, and reads without a unique V-gene family were dropped. In a later analysis, a few hundred highly shared, low-generation-probability nucleotide sequences were removed to address suspected cross-contamination and a sequencing artifact. In a later analysis, a clonal expansion index was calculated for each public chain from normalized within-repertoire ranks of inferred template counts. A later analysis computed generation probabilities with a VDJ recombination model fitted to out-of-frame rearrangements, and checked the results against IGoR. A later analysis scored TCR-TCR, TCR-HLA and TCR-CMV co-occurrence with hypergeometric tests, applying a repertoire-size bias correction to TCR pairs. To estimate false discovery rates, a later analysis permuted the HLA or CMV assignments 20 times. In a later analysis, co-occurring TCRs were grouped with DBSCAN, and TCRdist sequence similarity was added when clustering was performed within HLA-allele-positive subsets. Repertoires with fewer than 30,000 or more than 120,000 public chains, plus five repertoires with anomalous nucleotide sharing, were excluded from co-occurrence clustering. TCRdb mirrors the immuneACCESS table, restricted to in-frame sequences. Some clones are absent from its copies; in checked studies, under half trace to an unresolved V gene, and the reason for the others is unknown. Clonal size and the V and J genes are those of that table, whereas D and trimming came from the DNA. The sample table shows about 120,000 clones, and around three quarters are seen once. Clones ranked in the top ten supply 4.5% to 6% of the sample.

Counted from cysteine to phenylalanine, this CDR3 has 13 amino acids. The DNA shown is the 39-base CDR3, in frame from base 1. The junction shows trimming of 7 bases on V and 8 bases on J, and the gene matches do not reach 9 bases of it. The germline V gene specifies SNHLY as CDR1 and FYNNEI as CDR2. The cohort consisted of more than 650 healthy bone marrow donors. Cohort members were all nominally healthy when sampled, although unrecorded immune exposures were likely present. The donor was CMV seropositive and belonged to the group of some 290 seropositive cohort members. A peripheral blood sample was provided by each donor, and peripheral blood mononuclear cells were used for TCR beta sequencing. The Qiagen DNeasy Blood Extraction Kit was used to extract genomic DNA from the blood cell samples. Turning to this clone: Its antigen remains unidentified. Base quality data are lacking; no much larger clone is found one base away.

The sample was PBMCs. The chain couples TRBV2 to TRBJ1-1, and 8 junction bases match TRBD1. This clonotype was sampled from a man younger than 35 in good health and CMV-seropositive. Here is the DNA: TGTGCCAGCAAGGCAGGGGGCGACCCCGAAGCTTTCTTT. This is translated as CASKAGGDPEAFF.